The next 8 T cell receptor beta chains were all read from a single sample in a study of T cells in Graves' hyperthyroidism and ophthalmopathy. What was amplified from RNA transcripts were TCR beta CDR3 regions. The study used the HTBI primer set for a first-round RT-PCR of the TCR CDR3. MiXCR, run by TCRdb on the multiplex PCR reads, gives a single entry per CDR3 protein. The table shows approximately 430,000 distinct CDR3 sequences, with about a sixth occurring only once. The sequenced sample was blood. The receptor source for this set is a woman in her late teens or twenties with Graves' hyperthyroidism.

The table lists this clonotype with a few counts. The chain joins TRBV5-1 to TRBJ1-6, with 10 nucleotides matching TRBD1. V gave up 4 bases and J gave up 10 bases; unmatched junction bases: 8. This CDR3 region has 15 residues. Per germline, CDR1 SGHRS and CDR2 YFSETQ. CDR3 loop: CASSLGTGVRSPLHF. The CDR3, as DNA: TGCGCCAGCAGCCTAGGGACAGGGGTACGGTCACCCCTCCACTTT.

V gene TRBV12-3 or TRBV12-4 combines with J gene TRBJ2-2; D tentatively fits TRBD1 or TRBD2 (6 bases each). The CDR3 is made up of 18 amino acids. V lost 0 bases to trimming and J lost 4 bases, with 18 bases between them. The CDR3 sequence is CASSLAGGQTRGTGELFF. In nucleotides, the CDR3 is TGTGCCAGCAGTTTAGCGGGGGGCCAAACGAGAGGCACCGGGGAGCTGTTTTTT.

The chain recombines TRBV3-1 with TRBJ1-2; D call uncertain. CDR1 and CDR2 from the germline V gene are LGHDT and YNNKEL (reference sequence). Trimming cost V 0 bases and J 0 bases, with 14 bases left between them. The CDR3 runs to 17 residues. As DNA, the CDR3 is TGTGCCAGCAGCCAAGATCTAGGACTTACTACTAACTATGGCTACACCTTC. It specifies CASSQDLGLTTNYGYTF.

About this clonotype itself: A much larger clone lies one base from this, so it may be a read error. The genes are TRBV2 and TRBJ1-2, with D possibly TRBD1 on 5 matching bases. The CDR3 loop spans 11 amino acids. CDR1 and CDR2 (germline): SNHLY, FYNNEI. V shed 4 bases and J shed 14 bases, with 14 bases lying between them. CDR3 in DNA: TGTGCCAGCAGTGGTATACAGGCGGAAACCTTC. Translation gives CASSGIQAETF.

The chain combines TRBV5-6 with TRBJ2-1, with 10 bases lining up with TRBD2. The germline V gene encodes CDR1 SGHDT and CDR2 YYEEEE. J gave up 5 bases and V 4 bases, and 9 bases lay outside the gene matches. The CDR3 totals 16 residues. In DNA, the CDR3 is TGTGCCAGCAGCGTCTTGGGAAGCGGGAGGGACAATGAGCAGTTCTTC. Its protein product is CASSVLGSGRDNEQFF.

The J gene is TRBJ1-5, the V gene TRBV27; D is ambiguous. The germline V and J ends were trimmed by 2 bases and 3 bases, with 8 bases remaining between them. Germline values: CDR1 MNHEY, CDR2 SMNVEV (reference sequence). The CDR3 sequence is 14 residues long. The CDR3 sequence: CASSLKSVNQPQHF. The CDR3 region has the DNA TGTGCCAGCAGTTTAAAATCGGTCAATCAGCCCCAGCATTTT.

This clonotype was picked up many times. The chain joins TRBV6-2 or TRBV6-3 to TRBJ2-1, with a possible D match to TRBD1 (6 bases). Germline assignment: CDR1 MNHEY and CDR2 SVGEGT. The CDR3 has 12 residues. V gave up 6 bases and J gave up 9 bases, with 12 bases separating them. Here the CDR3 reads CASSLPGVEQFF. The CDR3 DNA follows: TGTGCCAGCAGCCTACCAGGGGTTGAGCAGTTCTTC.

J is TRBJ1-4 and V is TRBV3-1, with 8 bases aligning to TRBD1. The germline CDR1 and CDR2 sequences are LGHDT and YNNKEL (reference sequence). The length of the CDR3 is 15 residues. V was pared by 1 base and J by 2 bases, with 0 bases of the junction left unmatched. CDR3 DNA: TGTGCCAGCAGCCAAGGGACAGGGACTAATGAAAAACTGTTTTTT. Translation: CASSQGTGTNEKLFF.